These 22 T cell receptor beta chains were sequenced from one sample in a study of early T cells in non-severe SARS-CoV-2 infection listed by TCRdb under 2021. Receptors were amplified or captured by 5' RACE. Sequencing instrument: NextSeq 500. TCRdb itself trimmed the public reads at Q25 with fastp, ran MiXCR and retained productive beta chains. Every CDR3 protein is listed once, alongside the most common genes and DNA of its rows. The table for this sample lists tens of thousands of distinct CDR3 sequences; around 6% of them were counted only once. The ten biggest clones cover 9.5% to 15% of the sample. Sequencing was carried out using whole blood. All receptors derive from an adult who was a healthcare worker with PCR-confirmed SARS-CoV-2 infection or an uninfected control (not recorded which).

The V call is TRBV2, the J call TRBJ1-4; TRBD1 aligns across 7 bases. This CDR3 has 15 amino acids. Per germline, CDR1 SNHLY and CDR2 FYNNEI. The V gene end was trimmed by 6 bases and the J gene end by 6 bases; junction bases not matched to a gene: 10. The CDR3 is CASRIDRAGDEKLFF. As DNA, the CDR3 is TGTGCCAGCAGGATCGACAGGGCGGGTGATGAAAAACTGTTTTTT.

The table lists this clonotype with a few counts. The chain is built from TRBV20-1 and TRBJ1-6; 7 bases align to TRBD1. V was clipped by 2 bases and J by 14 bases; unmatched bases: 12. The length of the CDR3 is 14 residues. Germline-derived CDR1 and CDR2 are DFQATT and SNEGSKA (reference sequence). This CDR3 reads CSARPHPGQSALHF. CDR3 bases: TGCAGTGCTAGACCTCATCCGGGACAGTCTGCCCTCCACTTT.

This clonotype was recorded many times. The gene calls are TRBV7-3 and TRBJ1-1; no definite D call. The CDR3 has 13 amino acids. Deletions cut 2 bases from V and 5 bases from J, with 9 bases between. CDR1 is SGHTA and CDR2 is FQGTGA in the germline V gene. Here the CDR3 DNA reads TGTGCCAGCAGCTTATCCCGCAATACTGAAGCTTTCTTT. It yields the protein CASSLSRNTEAFF. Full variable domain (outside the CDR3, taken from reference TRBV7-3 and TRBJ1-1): GAGVSQTPSNKVTEKGKYVELRCDPISGHTALYWYRQSLGQGPEFLIYFQGTGAADDSGLPNDRFFAVRPEGSVSTLKIQRTERGDSAVYLCASSLSRNTEAFFGQGTRLTVV.

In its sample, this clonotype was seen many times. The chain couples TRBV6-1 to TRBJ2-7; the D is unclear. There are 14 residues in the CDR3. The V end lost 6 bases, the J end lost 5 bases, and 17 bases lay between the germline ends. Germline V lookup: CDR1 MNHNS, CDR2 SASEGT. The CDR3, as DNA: TGTGCCAGCAGGGTGGGCCTCCCTACGGACGAGCAGTACTTC. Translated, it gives CASRVGLPTDEQYF.

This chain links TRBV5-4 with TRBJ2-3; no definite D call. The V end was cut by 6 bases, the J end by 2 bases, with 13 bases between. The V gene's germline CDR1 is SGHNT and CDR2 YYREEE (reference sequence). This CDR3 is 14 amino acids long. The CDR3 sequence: CASNPRGHTDTQYF. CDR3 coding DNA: TGTGCCAGCAACCCTCGAGGCCACACAGATACGCAGTATTTT.

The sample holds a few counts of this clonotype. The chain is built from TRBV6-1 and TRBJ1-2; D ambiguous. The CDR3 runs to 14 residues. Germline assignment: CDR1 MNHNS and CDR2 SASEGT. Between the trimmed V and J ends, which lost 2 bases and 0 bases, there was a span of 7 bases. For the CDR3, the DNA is TGTGCCAGCAGTGAAACAGAGCCTAACTATGGCTACACCTTC. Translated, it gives CASSETEPNYGYTF.

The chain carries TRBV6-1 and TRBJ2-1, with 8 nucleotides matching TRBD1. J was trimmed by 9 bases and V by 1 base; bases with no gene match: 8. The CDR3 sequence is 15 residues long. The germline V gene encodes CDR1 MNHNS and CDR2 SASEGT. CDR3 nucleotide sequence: TGTGCCAGCAGTGAAGAAGGGGCAGGGGGCACTGAGCAGTTCTTC. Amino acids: CASSEEGAGGTEQFF.

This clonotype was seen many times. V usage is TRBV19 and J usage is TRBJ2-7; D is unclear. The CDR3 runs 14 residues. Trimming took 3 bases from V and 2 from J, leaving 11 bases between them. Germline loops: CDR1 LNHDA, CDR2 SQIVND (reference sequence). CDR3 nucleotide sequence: TGTGCCAGTAGTATGGACGCAGTGACCTACGAGCAGTACTTC. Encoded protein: CASSMDAVTYEQYF.

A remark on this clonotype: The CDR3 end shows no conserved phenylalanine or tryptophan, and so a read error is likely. CDR3 sequence: CASSESRAGRGLADYEQYL. Written as DNA, the CDR3 is TGTGCCAGCAGTGAATCCCGTGCCGGGCGGGGACTAGCGGACTACGAGCAGTACCTC. The chain joins TRBV6-1 to TRBJ2-7, with 11 bases lining up with TRBD2. V shed 2 bases and J 3 bases; nucleotides not matched to a gene: 15. From germline, CDR1 is MNHNS and CDR2 SASEGT. This CDR3 region has 19 residues.

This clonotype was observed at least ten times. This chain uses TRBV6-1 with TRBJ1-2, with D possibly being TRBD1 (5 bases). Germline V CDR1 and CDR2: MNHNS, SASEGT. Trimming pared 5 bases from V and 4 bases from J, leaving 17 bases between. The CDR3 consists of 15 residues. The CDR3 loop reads CASSPTGTPSYGYTF. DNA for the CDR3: TGTGCCAGCAGTCCCACCGGGACTCCAAGCTATGGCTACACCTTC.

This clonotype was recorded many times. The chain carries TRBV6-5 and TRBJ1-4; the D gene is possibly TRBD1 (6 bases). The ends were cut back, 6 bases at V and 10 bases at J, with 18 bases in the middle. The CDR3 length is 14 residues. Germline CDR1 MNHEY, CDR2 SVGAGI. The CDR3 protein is CASRRDNNPGKLFF. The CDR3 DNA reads TGTGCCAGCAGGAGGGACAACAACCCTGGAAAACTGTTTTTT.

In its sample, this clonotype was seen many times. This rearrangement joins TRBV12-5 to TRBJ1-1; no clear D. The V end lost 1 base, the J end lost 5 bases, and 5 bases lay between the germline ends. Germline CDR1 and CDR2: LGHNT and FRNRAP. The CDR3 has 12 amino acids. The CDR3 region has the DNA TGTGCTAGTGGTTTGGACCCTACTGAAGCTTTCTTT. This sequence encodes CASGLDPTEAFF.

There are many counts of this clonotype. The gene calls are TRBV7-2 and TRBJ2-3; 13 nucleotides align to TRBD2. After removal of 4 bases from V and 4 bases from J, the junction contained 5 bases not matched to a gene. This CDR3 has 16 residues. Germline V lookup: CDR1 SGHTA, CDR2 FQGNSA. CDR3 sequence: CASSSRLAGGSDTQYF. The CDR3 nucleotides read TGTGCCAGCAGCTCCCGACTAGCGGGGGGTTCAGATACGCAGTATTTT.

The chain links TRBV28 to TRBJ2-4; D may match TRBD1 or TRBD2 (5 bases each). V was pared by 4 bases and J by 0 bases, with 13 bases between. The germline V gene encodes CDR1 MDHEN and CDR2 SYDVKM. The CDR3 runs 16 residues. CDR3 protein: CASSYEGSVAKNIQYF. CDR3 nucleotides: TGTGCCAGCAGTTACGAGGGGTCGGTAGCCAAAAACATTCAGTACTTC.

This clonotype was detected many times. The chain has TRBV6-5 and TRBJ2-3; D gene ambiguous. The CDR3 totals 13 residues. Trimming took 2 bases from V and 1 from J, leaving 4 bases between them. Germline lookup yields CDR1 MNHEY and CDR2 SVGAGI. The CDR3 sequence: CASSYIGTDTQYF. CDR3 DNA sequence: TGTGCCAGCAGTTACATTGGCACAGATACGCAGTATTTT.

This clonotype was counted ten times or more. CDR3 protein: CASSKDRGGGYTF. DNA of the CDR3: TGTGCCAGCAGCAAAGACAGGGGGGGTGGCTACACCTTC. This chain uses TRBV28 with TRBJ1-2; 9 bases align to TRBD1. With V trimmed by 6 bases and J by 7 bases, 6 bases remained unmatched. This CDR3 has 13 residues. Germline lookup yields CDR1 MDHEN and CDR2 SYDVKM.

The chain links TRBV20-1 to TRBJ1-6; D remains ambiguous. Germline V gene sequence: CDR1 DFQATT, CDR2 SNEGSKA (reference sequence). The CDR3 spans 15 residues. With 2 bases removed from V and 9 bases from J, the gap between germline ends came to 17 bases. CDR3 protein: CSARTGTQGSSPLHF. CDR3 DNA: TGCAGTGCTAGAACCGGCACTCAAGGGAGTTCACCCCTCCACTTT.

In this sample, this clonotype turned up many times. The CDR3 loop reads CASSGRNQPQHF. Written as DNA, the CDR3 is TGTGCCAGCAGCGGAAGGAATCAGCCCCAGCATTTT. The chain joins TRBV2 to TRBJ1-5; D remains ambiguous. V lost 6 bases, J lost 4 bases, and 7 bases lay in between. Germline V gene lookup returns CDR1 SNHLY and CDR2 FYNNEI. This CDR3 is 12 amino acids long.

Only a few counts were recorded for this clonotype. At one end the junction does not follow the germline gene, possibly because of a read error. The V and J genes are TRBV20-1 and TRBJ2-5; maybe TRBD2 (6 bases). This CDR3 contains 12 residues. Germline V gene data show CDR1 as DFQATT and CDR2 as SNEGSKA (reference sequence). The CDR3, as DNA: TGCAGTGCAAGAGGAGGGCAAGAGACCCAGTACTTC. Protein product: CSARGGQETQYF.

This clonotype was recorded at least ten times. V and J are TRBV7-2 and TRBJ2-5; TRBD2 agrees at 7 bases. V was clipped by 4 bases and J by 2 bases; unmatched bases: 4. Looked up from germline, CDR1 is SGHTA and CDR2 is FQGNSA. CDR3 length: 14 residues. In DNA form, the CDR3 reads TGTGCCAGCAGCTCGGGGGGACTACAAGAGACCCAGTACTTC. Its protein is CASSSGGLQETQYF. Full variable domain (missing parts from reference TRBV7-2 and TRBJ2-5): GAGVSQSPSNKVTEKGKDVELRCDPISGHTALYWYRQSLGQGLEFLIYFQGNSAPDKSGLPSDRFSAERTGGSVSTLTIQRTQQEDSAVYLCASSSGGLQETQYFGPGTRLLVL.

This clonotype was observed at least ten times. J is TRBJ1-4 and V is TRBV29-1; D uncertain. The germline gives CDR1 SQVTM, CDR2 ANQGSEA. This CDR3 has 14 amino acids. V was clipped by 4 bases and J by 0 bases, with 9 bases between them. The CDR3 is CSVVQQTTNEKLFF. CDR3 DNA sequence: TGCAGCGTTGTTCAGCAAACAACTAATGAAAAACTGTTTTTT. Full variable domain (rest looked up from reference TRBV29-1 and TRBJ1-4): SAVISQKPSRDICQRGTSLTIQCQVDSQVTMMFWYRQQPGQSLTLIATANQGSEATYESGFVIDKFPISRPNLTFSTLTVSNMSPEDSSIYLCSVVQQTTNEKLFFGSGTQLSVL.

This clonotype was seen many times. As DNA, the CDR3 is TGTGCCAGCAGTTTGACACAACTGGCGAATGAGCAGTTCTTC. It encodes CASSLTQLANEQFF. V gene TRBV28 combines with J gene TRBJ2-1, with D hard to call. The CDR3 totals 14 residues. The germline V and J ends were trimmed by 3 bases and 7 bases, with 13 bases remaining between them. The germline V gene encodes CDR1 MDHEN and CDR2 SYDVKM. Supplemented by reference TRBV28 and TRBJ2-1, the full variable domain reads DVKVTQSSRYLVKRTGEKVFLECVQDMDHENMFWYRQDPGLGLRLIYFSYDVKMKEKGDIPEGYSVSREKKERFSLILESASTNQTSMYLCASSLTQLANEQFFGPGTRLTVL.